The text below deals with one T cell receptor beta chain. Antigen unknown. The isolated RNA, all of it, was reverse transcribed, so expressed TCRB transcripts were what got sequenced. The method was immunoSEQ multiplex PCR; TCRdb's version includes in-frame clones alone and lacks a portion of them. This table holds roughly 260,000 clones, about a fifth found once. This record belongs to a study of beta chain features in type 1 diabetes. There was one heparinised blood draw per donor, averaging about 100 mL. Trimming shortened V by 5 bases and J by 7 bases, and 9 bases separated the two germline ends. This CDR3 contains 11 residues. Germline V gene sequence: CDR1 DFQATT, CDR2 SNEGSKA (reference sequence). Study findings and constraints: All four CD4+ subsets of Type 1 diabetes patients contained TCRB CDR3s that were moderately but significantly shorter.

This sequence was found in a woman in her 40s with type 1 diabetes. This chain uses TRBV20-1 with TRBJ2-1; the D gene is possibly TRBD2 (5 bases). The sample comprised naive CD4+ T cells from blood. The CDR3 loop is CSAGPGNEQFF. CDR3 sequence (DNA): TGCAGTGCTGGGCCGGGGAATGAGCAGTTCTTC.